The text below deals with one T cell receptor (beta chain). No cognate antigen has been identified for it. Base quality data are lacking; no much larger clone is found one base away. These data come from a study of blood T cell repertoires in COVID-19 (TCRdb year 2020). Context from the whole study: Samples covering the acute and convalescent phases of COVID-19 were provided by collaborators in the United States, Italy and Spain. The prospective study material was composed of cDNA or gDNA derived from T cells, B-cell-depleted T cells, or PBMCs. Subjects who had been exposed to COVID-19, were actively infected with it, or had recovered from it provided the deeply sampled blood TCRbeta repertoires that made up the dataset. The repertoires were released in a freely available public database meant as a resource for research on the immune response to SARS-CoV-2. Samples were obtained from the ongoing ImmuneRACE study (first 160 participants) and from about 1,300 subjects provided by 6 global collaborators. A de-identified subject ID, COVID-19 status, age in years and sex were almost always included in the sample metadata. Where available, HLA class I and class II types were taken from metadata supplied by the sample provider and were not determined by assay-based typing. Broad study findings and their caveats: Clinical and demographic metadata were provided uncurated, with the amount varying by source and participant.

The CDR3 runs 15 residues from the cysteine to the phenylalanine. Only the CDR3 part of the read is kept: 45 bases, read in frame from the first base. V lost 0 bases and J lost 9 bases, and the count of bases not matched to a germline gene is 5. Reading the germline V gene (reference sequence) gives CDR1 SGHNT and CDR2 YYREEE. The immunoSEQ Assay, a bias-controlled multiplex PCR, was used to amplify TCRbeta CDR3 regions from genomic DNA. Per the authors' processing: The number of nucleated cells in each sample was estimated by amplification of reference gene primers within the assay. Sequence reads were collapsed and filtered to measure the absolute abundance of every unique TCRbeta CDR3 rearrangement. Productive Simpson clonality was computed per sample as the square root of Simpson's diversity index over productive rearrangements. TCRdb's version of the immuneACCESS table is confined to in-frame rearrangements and falls short of the full clone set. An unresolved V gene accounts for under half of the shortfall where checked; the remainder is of unknown origin. Clone size and the V and J calls come from that table; the DNA yielded D and trimming. In all, the sample holds some 100,000 clones, and 80% to 90% of those were seen once. The ten largest clones take up 7.5% to 9.5% of the sample.

Collaborating institutions collected whole blood in K2EDTA tubes following their own protocols. Collaborator samples were shipped for TCRbeta analysis as frozen whole blood, isolated PBMCs, or DNA extracted from either sample type. The source is a woman in her 70s with acute or convalescent COVID-19. The V gene is TRBV5-4 and the J gene is TRBJ2-1; TRBD2 aligns with 11 central bases. Material for sequencing was peripheral blood. The DNA sequence is as follows: TGTGCCAGCAGCTTGGCGGGACTAGCGGACGTTGAGCAGTTCTTC. It encodes CASSLAGLADVEQFF.